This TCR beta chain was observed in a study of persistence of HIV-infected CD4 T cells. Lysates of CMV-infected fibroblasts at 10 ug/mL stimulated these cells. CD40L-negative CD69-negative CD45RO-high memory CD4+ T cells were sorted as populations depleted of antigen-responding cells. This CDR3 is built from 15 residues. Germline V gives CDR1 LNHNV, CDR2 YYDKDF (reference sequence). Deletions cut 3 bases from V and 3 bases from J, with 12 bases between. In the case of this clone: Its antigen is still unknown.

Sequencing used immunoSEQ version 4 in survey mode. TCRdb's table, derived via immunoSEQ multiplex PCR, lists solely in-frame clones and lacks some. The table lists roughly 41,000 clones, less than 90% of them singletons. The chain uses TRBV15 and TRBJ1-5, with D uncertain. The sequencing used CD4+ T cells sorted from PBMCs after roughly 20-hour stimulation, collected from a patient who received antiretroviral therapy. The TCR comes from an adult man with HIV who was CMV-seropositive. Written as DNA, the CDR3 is TGTGCCACCAGCAGCACTACAAGGGACAATCAGCCCCAGCATTTT. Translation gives CATSSTTRDNQPQHF.